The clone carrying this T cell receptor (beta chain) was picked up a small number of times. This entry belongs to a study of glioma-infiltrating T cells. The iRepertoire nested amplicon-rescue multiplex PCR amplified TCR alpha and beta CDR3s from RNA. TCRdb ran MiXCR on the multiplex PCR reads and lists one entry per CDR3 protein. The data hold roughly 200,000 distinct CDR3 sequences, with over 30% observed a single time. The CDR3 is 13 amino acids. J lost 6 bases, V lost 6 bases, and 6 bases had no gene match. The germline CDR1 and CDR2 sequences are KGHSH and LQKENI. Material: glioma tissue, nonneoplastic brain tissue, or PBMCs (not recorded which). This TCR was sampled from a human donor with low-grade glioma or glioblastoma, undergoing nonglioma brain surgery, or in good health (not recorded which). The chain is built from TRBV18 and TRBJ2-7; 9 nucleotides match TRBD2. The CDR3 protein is CASSQEAGGEQYF. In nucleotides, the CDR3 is TGTGCCAGCTCCCAAGAAGCGGGAGGCGAGCAGTACTTC.